The 22 T cell receptor beta chains in this list originate from one sample, sequenced in a study of Ad26.COV2.S vaccination and SARS-CoV-2 variants. Treatment: over 15 received Ad26.COV2.S at low or high dose, single or two shots; 5 received placebo; per-sample allocation not given. Sampling occurred on day 63 after the first vaccine or placebo injection. Assay used: immunoSEQ multiplex PCR; TCRdb lists only in-frame clones, some missing. The sample records hundreds of thousands of clones, 70% to 90% being singletons. Sequencing used peripheral blood, obtained in a trial of Ad26.COV2.S vaccine versus placebo. Receptors originate from a person aged 18-65 years who received the Ad26.COV2.S COVID-19 vaccine or a placebo.

The gene calls are TRBV2 and TRBJ2-3; 13 nucleotides line up with TRBD2. There are 17 residues in the CDR3. V gave up 6 bases and J gave up 4 bases; unmatched junction bases: 10. Germline CDR1 SNHLY, CDR2 FYNNEI. The CDR3 sequence is CASRDRTSGRGADTQYF. For the CDR3, the DNA is TGTGCCAGCAGGGATAGGACTAGCGGGAGAGGGGCAGATACGCAGTATTTT.

The chain carries TRBV18 and TRBJ1-5, with 7 bases that match TRBD1. This CDR3 spans 16 amino acids. V shed 4 bases and J 3 bases; nucleotides not matched to a gene: 9. Germline V gives CDR1 KGHSH, CDR2 LQKENI. This CDR3 is CASSQGTVFDNQPQHF. The CDR3 DNA reads as TGTGCCAGCTCACAAGGGACAGTGTTCGACAATCAGCCCCAGCATTTT.

The chain recombines TRBV3-1 (or the pseudogene TRBV3-2) with TRBJ2-5, with D possibly being TRBD1 (5 bases). The CDR3 totals 17 residues. The germline V gene has CDR1 LGHDT and CDR2 YNNKEL (reference sequence). The V and J ends lost 3 bases and 1 base respectively, with 18 bases between them. The DNA of the CDR3 is TGTGCCAGCAGCCACGCTCGCAGGGATCCGGCCCAAGAGACCCAGTACTTC. It encodes CASSHARRDPAQETQYF.

This clone turned up a few times. CDR3 sequence (DNA): TGCGCCAGCAGCCGAACAGGGGGGAGGTTTAATGAAAAACTGTTTTTT. Translating gives CASSRTGGRFNEKLFF. This chain links TRBV4-3 with TRBJ1-4, with TRBD1 matching 8 bases. V dropped 4 bases and J dropped 4; count of bases not matched to a gene: 8. CDR1 and CDR2 (germline): LGHNA, YSLEER. This CDR3 is built from 16 residues.

This rearrangement joins TRBV27 to TRBJ2-5; 10 bases fit TRBD2. CDR1 is MNHEY and CDR2 is SMNVEV in the germline V gene (reference sequence). This CDR3 has 18 amino acids. J lost 5 bases, V lost 10 bases, and 22 bases had no gene match. The CDR3 DNA sequence: TGTGCCACCAGAGATGGGACTAGCGCCTGGAGGGGGTGGGAGACCCAGTACTTC. The encoded protein is CATRDGTSAWRGWETQYF.

A single count supports this clone. CDR3 residues: CASSLGGQAHGYTF. CDR3 nucleotide sequence: TGTGCCAGCAGCTTGGGGGGACAGGCCCATGGCTACACCTTC. This chain links TRBV5-8 with TRBJ1-2; 8 positions match TRBD1. CDR3 size: 14 residues. Germline CDR1 and CDR2: SGHTS and YDEGEE. The trim removed 0 bases at V and 6 bases at J, leaving 4 bases unmatched.

The chain joins TRBV18 to TRBJ1-5; 9 bases fit TRBD1. Germline-derived CDR1 and CDR2 are KGHSH and LQKENI. The J segment lost 0 bases and the V segment lost 4 bases, leaving 7 bases of the junction unmatched. The CDR3 is 17 residues long. The CDR3 sequence is CASSLSGDRVSNQPQHF. The CDR3 DNA follows: TGTGCCAGCTCACTCTCCGGGGACAGGGTTAGCAATCAGCCCCAGCATTTT. The whole variable domain, filled in from reference TRBV18 and TRBJ1-5, reads NAGVMQNPRHLVRRRGQEARLRCSPMKGHSHVYWYRQLPEEGLKFMVYLQKENIIDESGMPKERFSAEFPKEGPSILRIQQVVRGDSAAYFCASSLSGDRVSNQPQHFGDGTRLSIL.

V gene TRBV7-2 combines with J gene TRBJ2-7, with D perhaps matching TRBD1 (6 bases). V lost 5 bases and J lost 6, with 14 bases in between. CDR3 length: 13 amino acids. CDR1 SGHTA and CDR2 FQGNSA come from the germline V gene. The CDR3 region has the DNA TGTGCCAGCAGCCAAGACAGGCTATTCGAGCAGTACTTC. This encodes CASSQDRLFEQYF.

The CDR3 DNA is TGTGCCAGCACCCTCCTCCGGGAGGACGAGCAGTACTTC. The encoded protein is CASTLLREDEQYF. V is TRBV27 and J is TRBJ2-7, with 7 bases matching TRBD2. Trimming at V came to 7 bases and at J to 5 bases, leaving 8 bases not matched to a gene. The germline gives CDR1 MNHEY, CDR2 SMNVEV (reference sequence). This CDR3 is 13 amino acids long.

V usage is TRBV24-1 and J usage is TRBJ2-5, with D tentatively TRBD2 (5 bases). CDR1 KGHDR and CDR2 SFDVKD come from the germline V gene. Trimming took 9 bases from V and 7 from J, leaving 11 bases between them. This CDR3 is built from 11 residues. CDR3 sequence (DNA): TGTGCCACCTCCTTTGGAGGGACCCAGTACTTC. Protein product: CATSFGGTQYF.

The table lists this clone with a count of one. The chain joins TRBV25-1 to TRBJ2-2, with TRBD1 identical over 10 bases. Germline V lookup: CDR1 MGHDK, CDR2 SYGVNS. The CDR3 totals 16 residues. The trim removed 3 bases at V and 5 bases at J, leaving 6 bases unmatched. Written as DNA, the CDR3 is TGTGCCAGCAGTGATGCTCCGGGACAGGGGACCGGGGAGCTGTTTTTT. Its protein is CASSDAPGQGTGELFF. The complete variable domain, with remaining parts taken from reference TRBV25-1 and TRBJ2-2, reads EADIYQTPRYLVIGTGKKITLECSQTMGHDKMYWYQQDPGMELHLIHYSYGVNSTEKGDLSSESTVSRIRTEHFPLTLESARPSHTSQYLCASSDAPGQGTGELFFGEGSRLTVL.

J is TRBJ1-1 and V is TRBV15; TRBD1 is a possible D gene (5 bases). V lost 0 bases and J lost 9, with 14 bases in between. Germline V lookup: CDR1 LNHNV, CDR2 YYDKDF (reference sequence). There are 14 residues in the CDR3. This chain's CDR3 is CATSRDIVGGKAFF. Written as DNA, the CDR3 is TGTGCCACCAGCAGAGATATCGTGGGGGGAAAAGCTTTCTTT. The complete variable domain, with remaining parts taken from reference TRBV15 and TRBJ1-1, reads DAMVIQNPRYQVTQFGKPVTLSCSQTLNHNVMYWYQQKSSQAPKLLFHYYDKDFNNEADTPDNFQSRRPNTSFCFLDIRSPGLGDTAMYLCATSRDIVGGKAFFGQGTRLTVV.

The genes are TRBV3-1 (or the pseudogene TRBV3-2) and TRBJ2-1, with TRBD2 matching 10 bases. This CDR3 has 15 residues. CDR1 is LGHDT and CDR2 is YNNKEL in the germline V gene (reference sequence). With 1 base clipped from V and 7 bases from J, the junction kept 4 bases outside the gene matches. CDR3 sequence: CASSQVSGGANEQFF. The CDR3 region has the DNA TGTGCCAGCAGCCAAGTCAGCGGGGGGGCTAATGAGCAGTTCTTC.

In its sample, this clone was seen once. In DNA form, the CDR3 reads TGTGCCAGCAGCTCAGGACAGGGCCCGGCTAATGAAAAACTGTTTTTT. Translating gives CASSSGQGPANEKLFF. The rearrangement links TRBV13 to TRBJ1-4, with 8 bases fitting TRBD1. Germline CDR1 reads PRHDT; CDR2 reads FYEKMQ (reference sequence). The CDR3 contains 16 residues. J gave up 3 bases and V 4 bases, and 7 bases lay outside the gene matches. Full variable domain (missing parts from reference TRBV13 and TRBJ1-4): AAGVIQSPRHLIKEKRETATLKCYPIPRHDTVYWYQQGPGQDPQFLISFYEKMQSDKGSIPDRFSAQQFSDYHSELNMSSLELGDSALYFCASSSGQGPANEKLFFGSGTQLSVL.

The CDR3 nucleotides read TGCGCCAGCGGCGGCGGGGACAATGAGCAGTTCTTC. Encoded protein: CASGGGDNEQFF. J is TRBJ2-1 and V is TRBV10-1; possibly TRBD2 for D (6 bases). This CDR3 is built from 12 residues. Trimming removed 8 bases from V and 5 bases from J, with 10 bases in between. Germline CDR1 reads WNHNN; CDR2 reads SYGVQD (reference sequence).

The V call is TRBV4-3, the J call TRBJ2-1; no clear D gene. In germline, CDR1 is LGHNA, CDR2 YSLEER. Trimming left V 6 bases short and J 3 bases short, with 15 bases between. This CDR3 contains 15 residues. CDR3 amino acids: CASRYELLGYNEQFF. The CDR3 coding sequence is TGCGCCAGCAGATATGAGCTTTTGGGCTACAATGAGCAGTTCTTC.

The genes are TRBV18 and TRBJ1-1, with TRBD1 identical over 8 bases. The germline CDR1 and CDR2 sequences are KGHSH and LQKENI. Losses at the gene ends were 6 bases for V and 6 bases for J; bases not matched to a gene: 6. CDR3 size: 13 residues. DNA of the CDR3: TGTGCCAGCTCCCCGAAACAGGGGGCTGAAGCTTTCTTT. Translated: CASSPKQGAEAFF.

This chain links TRBV7-9 with TRBJ2-7; unclear D gene. Germline CDR1 SEHNR, CDR2 FQNEAQ (reference sequence). The CDR3 length is 11 residues. With 8 bases removed from V and 6 bases from J, the gap between germline ends came to 11 bases. The CDR3 loop reads CASPIGSEQYF. CDR3 nucleotide sequence: TGTGCCAGCCCTATCGGCAGCGAGCAGTACTTC.

The genes are TRBV3-1 (or the pseudogene TRBV3-2) and TRBJ2-5; 8 nucleotides line up with TRBD2. Germline V lookup: CDR1 LGHDT, CDR2 YNNKEL (reference sequence). The V and J ends lost 1 base and 1 base, in that order; junction bases with no gene match: 5. CDR3 length: 16 amino acids. DNA for the CDR3: TGTGCCAGCAGCCAAGCCGGGGGGGTGCTCCAAGAGACCCAGTACTTC. Amino acid sequence: CASSQAGGVLQETQYF.

This clone was counted once. This chain links TRBV19 with TRBJ1-1; D is unresolved. Germline lookup yields CDR1 LNHDA and CDR2 SQIVND (reference sequence). The CDR3 contains 13 residues. V lost 4 bases to trimming and J lost 4 bases, with 10 bases between them. The CDR3 DNA sequence: TGTGCCAGTAGTAGAGGGAACCCCACTGAAGCTTTCTTT. This sequence encodes CASSRGNPTEAFF.

The chain combines TRBV19 with TRBJ1-2, with no clear D. With 1 base removed from V and 3 bases from J, the gap between germline ends came to 6 bases. The CDR3 covers 13 residues. CDR1 and CDR2 (germline): LNHDA, SQIVND (reference sequence). The CDR3 sequence is CASSIAGYYGYTF. CDR3 nucleotide sequence: TGTGCCAGTAGTATAGCGGGATACTATGGCTACACCTTC.

The DNA of the CDR3 is TGTGCCAGCAGCCCCTCAGAGCGGGAGTGGGAGCAGTTCTTC. It yields the protein CASSPSEREWEQFF. V is TRBV7-9 and J is TRBJ2-1; 8 bases line up with TRBD2. In germline, CDR1 is SEHNR, CDR2 FQNEAQ (reference sequence). The CDR3 consists of 14 residues. Germline trimming cut 5 bases from V and 10 bases from J; bases unmatched to any gene: 10.